This is a list of T cell receptor beta chains from one sample in a study of cytomegalovirus exposure and HLA in healthy donors. The protocol was immunoSEQ multiplex PCR, while the TCRdb copy is restricted to in-frame clones and leaves out a portion. The data contain about 180,000 clones, roughly 80% of them singletons. The material sequenced was PBMCs. The receptors derive from a girl aged 5 to 17 in good health and CMV-seropositive. Each CDR3 is given with its conserved first and last residue. D genes are given only for firm matches. Rows give clone size only sometimes, using once, few, many, or a class for an expanded clone.

j_call	clone_size	v_call	d_call	cdr3_nt	cdr3_aa
TRBJ2-2	NA	TRBV10-3	NA	TGTGCCATCCGCGGGACTCCGAACACCGGGGAGCTGTTTTTT	CAIRGTPNTGELFF
TRBJ2-3	NA	TRBV6-4	TRBD2	TGTGCCAGCAGTGACTCTAGCGGGAGGGCAGATACGCAGTATTTT	CASSDSSGRADTQYF
TRBJ1-1	NA	TRBV29-1	TRBD1	TGCAGCGTCGCAAGGACAGGGAGATGGACTGAAGCTTTCTTT	CSVARTGRWTEAFF
TRBJ1-1	NA	TRBV7-9	NA	TGTGCCAGCAGCTTTGGAGCCGGGACATATGAAGCTTTCTTT	CASSFGAGTYEAFF
TRBJ2-1	NA	TRBV9	TRBD2	TGTGCCAGCAGCGTCGGGACTAGCGGGAGTAGGAGTGAGCAGTTCTTC	CASSVGTSGSRSEQFF
TRBJ2-2	once	TRBV11-2	TRBD2	TGTGCCAGCAGCCCGACTAGCGGAGCGACCGGGGAGCTGTTTTTT	CASSPTSGATGELFF
TRBJ1-5	NA	TRBV7-2	NA	TGTGCCAGCAGCTTATTCGCCAGGGGTAGCAATCAGCCCCAGCATTTT	CASSLFARGSNQPQHF
TRBJ1-1	once	TRBV19	NA	TGTGCCAGTAGATGGGGGGTAAGCAACACTGAAGCTTTCTTT	CASRWGVSNTEAFF
TRBJ2-5	NA	TRBV6-7	TRBD1	TGTGCCAGCCCCCAGGGGGAAAACGAGACCCAGTACTTC	CASPQGENETQYF
TRBJ2-7	NA	TRBV2	NA	TGTGCCAGCAAGTTGCAATTAGCGAACTACGAGCAGTACTTC	CASKLQLANYEQYF
TRBJ2-5	NA	TRBV15	NA	TGTGCCACCAGCAGAGAACTAGTTCGGGAGACCCAGTACTTC	CATSRELVRETQYF
TRBJ2-7	NA	TRBV7-9	TRBD1	TGTGCCAGCAGCACGGGACAGGGTCCCTACGAGCAGTACTTC	CASSTGQGPYEQYF
TRBJ2-3	NA	TRBV7-2	TRBD2	TGTGCCAGCAGCTTAAGAACTAGCGGGATCGCAGATACGCAGTATTTT	CASSLRTSGIADTQYF
TRBJ2-5	few	TRBV19	NA	TGTGCCAGTTCTCGACAGAATCGGGCTTTGGGAGAGACCCAGTACTTC	CASSRQNRALGETQYF
TRBJ2-7	NA	TRBV27	NA	TGTGCCAGCAGTTTATCGTCCCACAAAACCTACGAGCAGTACTTC	CASSLSSHKTYEQYF
TRBJ2-3	once	TRBV27	NA	TGTGCCAGCGGATCCGACAGGAGATTCACAGATACGCAGTATTTT	CASGSDRRFTDTQYF
TRBJ2-5	NA	TRBV15	TRBD2	TGTGCCACCAGCAGAGGAGGACTAGCGGGAGGCCAGACGGAGACCCAGTACTTC	CATSRGGLAGGQTETQYF
TRBJ2-1	NA	TRBV5-6	NA	TGTGCCAGCAGCTTGGCAGGTCAGTACAATGAGCAGTTCTTC	CASSLAGQYNEQFF
TRBJ2-7	NA	TRBV19	TRBD1	TGTGCCAGTATGGACAGGTACCACGAGCAGTACTTC	CASMDRYHEQYF
TRBJ1-2	NA	TRBV5-1	NA	TGCGCCAGCAGCTGGACCGGACAAACTAACTATGGCTACACCTTC	CASSWTGQTNYGYTF
TRBJ2-1	NA	TRBV4-3	TRBD2	TGCGCCAGCAGCCAAGATATCTCAGCGGGAGTGGGCAATGAGCAGTTCTTC	CASSQDISAGVGNEQFF
TRBJ2-2	NA	TRBV7-9	TRBD2	TGTGCCAGCAGCCTCGGGGGGGGAATCAGCACCGGGGAGCTGTTTTTT	CASSLGGGISTGELFF
TRBJ2-6	NA	TRBV10-3	TRBD2	TGTGCCGTTAGCGGGACTGCCAACGTCCTGACTTTC	CAVSGTANVLTF
TRBJ2-1	NA	TRBV19	TRBD2	TGTGCCAGTAGTCCTAGGGCTAGCGGGAGGGTCTACAATGAGCAGTTCTTC	CASSPRASGRVYNEQFF
TRBJ1-1	NA	TRBV5-6	NA	TGTGCCAGCAGCCCCGACAGGCCGCTGAACACTGAAGCTTTCTTT	CASSPDRPLNTEAFF
TRBJ2-2	NA	TRBV29-1	NA	TGCAGCGTTGACGTAGACAGGACCGGGGAGCTGTTTTTT	CSVDVDRTGELFF
TRBJ2-5	NA	TRBV2	NA	TGTGCCAGCAGTCAGTACCAAGAGACCCAGTACTTC	CASSQYQETQYF
TRBJ2-5	NA	TRBV13	NA	TGTGCCAGCAGCTGGACCGGGACACAAGAGACCCAGTACTTC	CASSWTGTQETQYF
TRBJ1-4	NA	TRBV4-1	NA	TGCGCCAGCACGGGACACCCCCTTGAAAAACTGTTTTTT	CASTGHPLEKLFF
TRBJ2-3	NA	TRBV9	TRBD2	TGTGCCAGCAGCCCCGGGACTAGCGGGAGAGATACGCAGTATTTT	CASSPGTSGRDTQYF
TRBJ2-1	NA	TRBV6-1	NA	TGTGCCAGCAGCGAGGGAGTCAACAATGAGCAGTTCTTC	CASSEGVNNEQFF
TRBJ2-1	once	TRBV7-8	TRBD2	TGTGCCAGCAGCTGGACGGGACTAGCGCTGAGGGGCAATGAGCAGTTCTTC	CASSWTGLALRGNEQFF
TRBJ2-3	NA	TRBV27	TRBD2	TGTGCCAGCAGTTTACGCGCTAGCGGGACAGATACGCAGTATTTT	CASSLRASGTDTQYF
TRBJ2-4	NA	TRBV29-1	NA	TGCAGCGTTGCTCCACTAGCTGGAAACATTCAGTACTTC	CSVAPLAGNIQYF
TRBJ1-2	NA	TRBV30	NA	TGTGCCTGGAGTGGTCGGCCAGGGGCAGGAGGCTACACCTTC	CAWSGRPGAGGYTF
TRBJ2-1	NA	TRBV12-5	NA	TGTGCTAGTGGACGGGAGCTCGACAATGAGCAGTTCTTC	CASGRELDNEQFF
TRBJ2-7	NA	TRBV9	NA	TGTGCCAGCAGCGTAGAAGGGAGCTCCTACGAGCAGTACTTC	CASSVEGSSYEQYF
TRBJ1-1	NA	TRBV29-1	TRBD1	TGCAGCGGGGGGGACAGTTTGAACACTGAAGCTTTCTTT	CSGGDSLNTEAFF
TRBJ2-7	NA	TRBV27	TRBD1	TGTGCCAGCAGTTTATCGACAGGGAAAAACGAGCAGTACTTC	CASSLSTGKNEQYF
TRBJ1-1	NA	TRBV9	NA	TGTGCCAGCAGCGCCCCCCCCGAGTCTTACACTGAAGCTTTCTTT	CASSAPPESYTEAFF
TRBJ2-1	NA	TRBV11-3	NA	TGTGCCAGCAGCTTAGACCAACTAGGCTCCAGCTCCTACAATGAGCAGTTCTTC	CASSLDQLGSSSYNEQFF
TRBJ1-4	NA	TRBV5-1	NA	TGCGCCAGCAGCCCCTCGACAGGTGCCGAAAAACTGTTTTTT	CASSPSTGAEKLFF
TRBJ2-1	NA	TRBV4-1	TRBD1	TGCGCCAGCAGCTCCCGGGACAGGGGGTTTGATGAGCAGTTCTTC	CASSSRDRGFDEQFF
TRBJ1-4	NA	TRBV7-9	NA	TGTGCCAGCAGCCTTACAGTTACAACTAATGAAAAACTGTTTTTT	CASSLTVTTNEKLFF
TRBJ2-3	NA	TRBV6-5	TRBD1	TGTGCCAGTAAGCGGACAGGGTACACAGATACGCAGTATTTT	CASKRTGYTDTQYF
TRBJ2-2	NA	TRBV5-4	TRBD2	TGTGCCAGCAGCGGGAGGGCCGTCACCGGGGAGCTGTTTTTT	CASSGRAVTGELFF
TRBJ2-1	once	TRBV4-1	NA	TGCGCCAGCACGGGTAGGTCCCTATACAATGAGCAGTTCTTC	CASTGRSLYNEQFF
TRBJ1-5	NA	TRBV7-2	NA	TGTGCCAGCAGCTTAGAGGGGGGCAATCAGCCCCAGCATTTT	CASSLEGGNQPQHF
TRBJ2-1	NA	TRBV19	TRBD2	TGTGCCAGTAGTATCGACGGCCTTACTAGCGGGTTATACAATGAGCAGTTCTTC	CASSIDGLTSGLYNEQFF
TRBJ2-3	NA	TRBV4-3	TRBD2	TGCGCCAGCAGCCAAGATCGGCTAGCGGGAGGCGCAGATACGCAGTATTTT	CASSQDRLAGGADTQYF
TRBJ2-2	NA	TRBV10-3	TRBD1	TGTGCCATCAGTGGGCCCGACAGGGGTGGAGGGGAGCTGTTTTTT	CAISGPDRGGGELFF
TRBJ2-7	NA	TRBV6-5	TRBD1	TGTGCCAGCAGTTACTGGGGGACAGAGGATGACGAGCAGTACTTC	CASSYWGTEDDEQYF